These T cell receptor beta chains were read from a single sample in a study of blood T cell repertoires in COVID-19. The protocol was immunoSEQ multiplex PCR, while the TCRdb copy is restricted to in-frame clones and leaves out a portion. This sample carries about 200,000 clones, roughly 80% of them seen once, and the ten largest clones take 7.5% to 9%. The specimen sequenced was peripheral blood. The receptors here all came from an elderly woman with acute or convalescent COVID-19. Both conserved end residues are part of each CDR3. The D gene is left open where the match is weak. Not every row has a clone size; where given, it reads once, few, many or a size class.

clone_size,d_call,j_call,v_call,cdr3_aa,cdr3_nt
.,.,TRBJ1-5,TRBV3-1/TRBV3-2,CASSQGTGFSNQPQHF,TGTGCCAGCAGCCAGGGTACAGGGTTTAGCAATCAGCCCCAGCATTTT
.,TRBD1,TRBJ2-2,TRBV2,CASGGQGAAGELFF,TGTGCCAGCGGCGGACAGGGGGCTGCCGGGGAGCTGTTTTTT
.,.,TRBJ2-7,TRBV28,CASTLGAGEQYF,TGTGCCAGCACCCTGGGGGCGGGTGAGCAGTACTTC
.,TRBD1,TRBJ1-1,TRBV19,CASSMGQGETLLEAFF,TGTGCCAGTAGTATGGGACAGGGGGAGACCCTGCTTGAAGCTTTCTTT
few,.,TRBJ1-1,TRBV18,CASSPLAQDYTEAFF,TGTGCCAGCTCACCACTGGCTCAGGACTACACTGAAGCTTTCTTT
.,.,TRBJ1-2,TRBV10-2,CASSVGAINYGYTF,TGCGCCAGCAGTGTTGGAGCAATTAACTATGGCTACACCTTC
.,.,TRBJ1-2,TRBV6-4,CASKIDRTLGGYTF,TGTGCCAGCAAGATTGACAGGACTCTAGGTGGCTACACCTTC
.,.,TRBJ1-1,TRBV7-9,CASSLAGGNTEAFF,TGTGCCAGCAGCTTGGCCGGAGGAAACACTGAAGCTTTCTTT
.,.,TRBJ2-3,TRBV3-1/TRBV3-2,CASSQGYTHDTDTQYF,TGTGCCAGCAGCCAAGGATACACCCATGACACAGATACGCAGTATTTT
.,.,TRBJ1-4,TRBV2,CASAHVGATNEKLFF,TGTGCCAGTGCCCATGTCGGTGCAACTAATGAAAAACTGTTTTTT
few,TRBD2,TRBJ2-7,TRBV29-1,CSVAVGTSGYEQYF,TGCAGCGTTGCGGTAGGGACTAGCGGTTACGAGCAGTACTTC
.,TRBD2,TRBJ2-7,TRBV29-1,CSVEGLANEQYF,TGCAGCGTTGAAGGACTAGCCAACGAGCAGTACTTC
few,.,TRBJ2-2,TRBV5-1,CASSDGSGLSGELFF,TGCGCCAGCTCAGACGGGAGCGGACTCTCCGGGGAGCTGTTTTTT
.,TRBD1,TRBJ1-2,TRBV27,CASSPHTTGAYTF,TGTGCCAGCAGCCCCCATACGACAGGGGCCTACACCTTC
.,.,TRBJ2-2,TRBV2,CASRIQTTGELFF,TGTGCCAGCAGGATACAGACCACCGGGGAGCTGTTTTTT
.,TRBD1,TRBJ1-2,TRBV27,CASRPGWTGGGGYTF,TGTGCCAGCAGACCTGGGTGGACAGGGGGGGGTGGCTACACCTTC
.,.,TRBJ2-2,TRBV24-1,CATSDRWGGPTGELFF,TGTGCCACCAGTGACCGGTGGGGGGGGCCGACCGGGGAGCTGTTTTTT
.,.,TRBJ1-1,TRBV5-4,CASSFPGAMNTEAFF,TGTGCCAGCAGCTTCCCAGGGGCCATGAACACTGAAGCTTTCTTT
.,TRBD2,TRBJ2-1,TRBV7-2,CASSSLIIAGGYNEQFF,TGTGCCAGCAGCTCCCTAATTATAGCGGGAGGCTACAATGAGCAGTTCTTC
.,.,TRBJ1-3,TRBV11-2,CASSLVVEAGISSGNTIYF,TGTGCCAGCAGCTTAGTGGTTGAAGCGGGTATTTCCTCTGGAAACACCATATATTTT
.,.,TRBJ2-7,TRBV3-1/TRBV3-2,CASSQGGRGVEEQYF,TGTGCCAGCAGCCAAGGAGGCAGGGGGGTAGAGGAGCAGTACTTC
.,TRBD1,TRBJ1-4,TRBV6-5,CASSLGGAGEKLFF,TGTGCCAGCAGTTTAGGGGGCGCGGGTGAAAAACTGTTTTTT
.,TRBD1,TRBJ1-6,TRBV10-1,CASSAGTGGNSPLHF,TGCGCCAGCAGTGCGGGTACAGGGGGGAATTCACCCCTCCACTTT
.,.,TRBJ2-2,TRBV6-5,CASRGLTETGELFF,TGTGCCAGCAGAGGACTCACCGAGACCGGGGAGCTGTTTTTT
.,.,TRBJ1-4,TRBV30,CAWTRTPGEKLFF,TGTGCCTGGACACGGACCCCGGGAGAAAAACTGTTTTTT
.,TRBD1,TRBJ1-2,TRBV9,CASSVEGRQGLVYTF,TGTGCCAGCAGCGTAGAGGGGAGACAGGGACTAGTCTACACCTTC
once,.,TRBJ1-6,TRBV6-6,CASSRTSTSSYNSPLHF,TGTGCCAGCAGTCGGACATCCACGAGCTCCTATAATTCACCCCTCCACTTT
.,.,TRBJ2-2,TRBV5-5,CASSLDSSGELFF,TGTGCCAGCAGCCTTGACTCCTCCGGGGAGCTGTTTTTT